The 11 T cell receptor beta chains presented below share a single source sample, sequenced in a study of T-cell memory formation after mild COVID-19. One entry per CDR3 protein results from TCRdb running MiXCR on the 5' RACE reads. Of hundreds of thousands of distinct CDR3 sequences in the sample, about 20% were seen once. Sequencing used PBMCs or a T cell subset sorted from them (not recorded which). These receptors all stem from an adult woman who had mild COVID-19 (a few samples of this study predate the infection). Cell type and time point are not known.

This clonotype was recorded at least ten times. The chain uses TRBV20-1 and TRBJ2-7; TRBD2 matches at 10 bases. The CDR3 length is 14 residues. The germline CDR1 and CDR2 sequences are DFQATT and SNEGSKA (reference sequence). V gave up 3 bases and J gave up 1 base; unmatched junction bases: 3. CDR3 coding DNA: TGCAGTGCTAGTCTAGCGGGGGTTTCCTACGAGCAGTACTTC. The encoded protein is CSASLAGVSYEQYF.

This clonotype was counted a few times. The gene calls are TRBV6-4 and TRBJ1-2, with 7 bases identical to TRBD1. The CDR3 runs to 13 residues. Losses at the gene ends were 6 bases for V and 8 bases for J; bases not matched to a gene: 9. CDR1 is MRHNA, CDR2 SNTAGT, per germline. The CDR3 loop reads CASRRGQASGYTF. CDR3 coding DNA: TGTGCCAGCAGGCGCGGACAGGCTAGCGGCTACACCTTC.

This clonotype was counted between two and nine times. The rearrangement joins TRBV5-6 to TRBJ2-1, with D perhaps TRBD2 (5 bases). V was pared by 0 bases and J by 4 bases, with 8 bases between. This CDR3 is 14 amino acids long. CDR1 SGHDT and CDR2 YYEEEE come from the germline V gene. The CDR3 here is CASSLDGKYNEQFF. CDR3 in DNA: TGTGCCAGCAGCTTGGACGGGAAGTACAATGAGCAGTTCTTC.

The rearrangement joins TRBV3-1 to TRBJ2-7, with TRBD1 as a possible D gene (6 bases). The CDR3 loop spans 13 amino acids. Germline CDR1 is LGHDT and CDR2 is YNNKEL (reference sequence). V dropped 1 base and J dropped 6 bases, with 10 bases sitting between them. The CDR3 DNA is TGTGCCAGCAGCCAAGGGGACACAGGCGAGCAGTACTTC. It codes for CASSQGDTGEQYF.

A few counts support this clonotype. The chain is built from TRBV29-1 and TRBJ2-3; D not resolved. Germline lookup yields CDR1 SQVTM and CDR2 ANQGSEA. This CDR3 spans 12 amino acids. V was pared by 4 bases and J by 1 base, with 6 bases between. The CDR3 protein is CSVVIRTDTQYF. The CDR3 DNA is TGCAGCGTTGTCATCCGCACAGATACGCAGTATTTT.

This clonotype was detected ten times or more. The chain recombines TRBV6-5 with TRBJ1-1; no clear D gene. The V gene's germline CDR1 is MNHEY and CDR2 SVGAGI. CDR3 length equals 13 residues. V lost 5 bases and J lost 0, with 7 bases in between. Written as DNA, the CDR3 is TGTGCCAGCAGTACGGAGTTGAACACTGAAGCTTTCTTT. It codes for CASSTELNTEAFF.

About this clonotype itself: At one of its ends the junction is not consistent with the germline gene, which may arise from a read error. The J gene is TRBJ1-5, the V gene TRBV11-2; D not resolved. Germline CDR1 and CDR2: SGHAT and FQNNGV. This CDR3 has 11 amino acids. Here the CDR3 DNA reads TGTGCCAGCAGCCTAGAACTAGCCCAGCATTTT. The encoded protein is CASSLELAQHF.

This clonotype has more than one count but fewer than ten. The chain combines TRBV5-1 with TRBJ1-1; no firm D call. The germline CDR1 and CDR2 sequences are SGHRS and YFSETQ. Between the trimmed V and J ends, which lost 0 bases and 1 base, there was a span of 10 bases. The CDR3 sequence is 15 residues long. CDR3 in amino acids: CASSLDGMGNTEAFF. The CDR3 region has the DNA TGCGCCAGCAGCTTGGACGGGATGGGGAACACTGAAGCTTTCTTT. The full variable domain, its missing parts supplied by reference TRBV5-1 and TRBJ1-1, is KAGVTQTPRYLIKTRGQQVTLSCSPISGHRSVSWYQQTPGQGLQFLFEYFSETQRNKGNFPGRFSGRQFSNSRSEMNVSTLELGDSALYLCASSLDGMGNTEAFFGQGTRLTVV.

This clonotype appeared a few times. The rearrangement joins TRBV30 to TRBJ2-7, with 10 bases that match TRBD2. Germline V CDR1 and CDR2: GTSNPN, SVGIG (reference sequence). There are 16 residues in the CDR3. J was trimmed by 4 bases and V by 3 bases; bases with no gene match: 12. DNA of the CDR3: TGTGCCTGGAGCGGTAGCGGGGGGCCGTCTCTTTACGAGCAGTACTTC. Encoded protein: CAWSGSGGPSLYEQYF.

This clonotype was counted only a few times. CDR3 residues: CASSLGTGKDYGYTF. The CDR3 region has the DNA TGTGCCAGCAGTTTAGGGACAGGGAAGGACTATGGCTACACCTTC. The chain carries TRBV12-3 or TRBV12-4 and TRBJ1-2, with 8 nucleotides matching TRBD1. Trimming at V came to 1 base and at J to 3 bases, leaving 4 bases not matched to a gene. This CDR3 is 15 amino acids long.

There are a few counts of this clonotype. This chain joins TRBV20-1 and TRBJ1-1, with D unresolved. CDR3 length: 15 amino acids. CDR1 DFQATT and CDR2 SNEGSKA come from the germline V gene (reference sequence). The V gene lost 0 bases and the J gene lost 3 bases, with 14 bases spanning the gap. The CDR3 here is CSARDPRGGDTEAFF. The DNA for the CDR3 is TGCAGTGCTAGAGACCCCCGGGGAGGAGACACTGAAGCTTTCTTT.